The clone carrying this T cell receptor (beta chain) was recorded many times. Its target is unknown. With 60 Vbeta and 13 Jbeta primers, the PCR was carried out. Clones were read by immunoSEQ multiplex PCR, and TCRdb kept only the in-frame ones, dropping some. The table lists some 110,000 clones, 9.5% of them singletons. V shed 6 bases, J shed 1 base, and the junction held 7 bases outside the gene matches. CDR1 is LGHNA and CDR2 is YSLEER in the germline V gene. This CDR3 has 15 amino acids. This entry comes from a study of cytomegalovirus exposure and HLA in healthy donors. Study-level points and caveats: Only CMV serostatus was available as immune exposure information. Most TCR sequences were uncommon, yet certain public TCRs appeared in many donors.

The sample comprised PBMCs. The clonotype originates from a man aged 25-40 years in good health and CMV-seronegative. J is TRBJ1-1 and V is TRBV4-3, with TRBD1 matching 8 bases. The CDR3 loop reads CASRLNQGANTEAFF. In nucleotides, the CDR3 is TGCGCCAGCAGACTAAATCAGGGGGCGAACACTGAAGCTTTCTTT.